One sample yielded the 21 T cell receptor beta chains listed below, sequenced in a study of OX40 agonist ivuxolimab in advanced cancers. Profiled with immunoSEQ multiplex PCR; TCRdb holds only in-frame clones, not every one. The repertoire holds under 85,000 clones, with more than 85% as singletons. The sample was CD4+ or CD8+ T cells sorted from blood, taken in a trial of the OX40 agonist ivuxolimab. The receptors originated from an adult with an advanced solid tumor such as melanoma, head and neck, liver or kidney cancer.

The chain couples TRBV28 to TRBJ1-2, with TRBD1 matching over 9 bases. This CDR3 is 15 amino acids long. J lost 2 bases, V lost 6 bases, and 7 bases had no gene match. Germline lookup yields CDR1 MDHEN and CDR2 SYDVKM. The CDR3 reads CASSRGQGRNYGYTF. CDR3 nucleotide sequence: TGTGCCAGCAGCCGGGGACAGGGTAGGAACTATGGCTACACCTTC.

The chain combines TRBV4-3 with TRBJ1-6, with D hard to call. Trimming stripped 0 bases from V and 7 bases from J, with 4 bases between. CDR1 and CDR2 (germline): LGHNA, YSLEER. This CDR3 has 13 residues. In DNA form, the CDR3 reads TGCGCCAGCAGCCAAGAAACCAATTCACCCCTCCACTTT. As protein: CASSQETNSPLHF.

The chain couples TRBV7-2 to TRBJ2-5; D may be TRBD1 or TRBD2 (5 bases each). The V gene lost 1 base and the J gene lost 6 bases, with 15 bases spanning the gap. This CDR3 comprises 15 residues. Germline V gene lookup returns CDR1 SGHTA and CDR2 FQGNSA. The CDR3 DNA reads as TGTGCCAGCAGCTTAGAGTTTGGGGGTCCTCAGACCCAGTACTTC. This sequence encodes CASSLEFGGPQTQYF.

This chain joins TRBV2 and TRBJ1-5, with TRBD1 as a possible D gene (6 bases). V lost 7 bases and J 5 bases, leaving 12 bases between the germline ends. This CDR3 is built from 13 residues. CDR1 and CDR2 from the germline V gene are SNHLY and FYNNEI. CDR3 bases: TGTGCCAGCACCCCAAGGGGGGATCAGCCCCAGCATTTT. This gives the protein CASTPRGDQPQHF.

This clone showed up just once. This rearrangement joins TRBV28 to TRBJ2-7; no definite D call. CDR1 is MDHEN, CDR2 SYDVKM, per germline. The V end lost 2 bases, the J end lost 0 bases, and 5 bases lay between the germline ends. This CDR3 comprises 13 residues. DNA of the CDR3: TGTGCCAGCAGTTTAGGCAGCTCCTACGAGCAGTACGTC. Residues: CASSLGSSYEQYV.

This clone has a handful of counts. This sequence joins TRBV28 and TRBJ2-1, with D perhaps matching TRBD2 (6 bases). Per the germline V gene, CDR1 is MDHEN and CDR2 is SYDVKM. The CDR3 extends over 17 amino acids. The V gene lost 6 bases and the J gene lost 1 base, with 19 bases spanning the gap. CDR3 in DNA: TGTGCCAGCAGGCCTCCCACCGGAGGGCCGTCCTACAATGAGCAGTTCTTC. This encodes CASRPPTGGPSYNEQFF.

This chain uses TRBV5-6 with TRBJ1-4; no definite D call. Trimming cost V 6 bases and J 8 bases, with 17 bases left between them. Per germline, CDR1 SGHDT and CDR2 YYEEEE. The CDR3 length is 14 residues. The CDR3 sequence is CASTPGWEGEKLFF. In nucleotides, the CDR3 is TGTGCCAGCACCCCGGGTTGGGAAGGAGAAAAACTGTTTTTT. Based on the CDR3 plus reference TRBV5-6 and TRBJ1-4, the full variable domain is DAGVTQSPTHLIKTRGQQVTLRCSPKSGHDTVSWYQQALGQGPQFIFQYYEEEERQRGNFPDRFSGHQFPNYSSELNVNALLLGDSALYLCASTPGWEGEKLFFGSGTQLSVL.

Only one count was recorded for this clone. This rearrangement joins TRBV10-1 to TRBJ2-7; TRBD1 matches at 11 bases. This CDR3 has 14 amino acids. The germline gives CDR1 WNHNN, CDR2 SYGVQD (reference sequence). The ends lost 3 bases at V and 3 bases at J; junction bases unmatched: 1. The CDR3 DNA is TGCGCCAGCAGTGAAGGGACAGGGGGCTACGAGCAGTACGTC. Translated, it gives CASSEGTGGYEQYV.

In this sample, this clone turned up once. This chain uses TRBV6-4 with TRBJ2-6, with D perhaps matching TRBD1 or TRBD2 (5 bases each). V dropped 0 bases and J dropped 4 bases, with 7 bases sitting between them. The CDR3 loop spans 15 amino acids. Germline V gene lookup returns CDR1 MRHNA and CDR2 SNTAGT. CDR3 region: CASSDSGTGANVLTF. In DNA, the CDR3 is TGTGCCAGCAGTGACTCAGGGACGGGGGCCAACGTCCTGACTTTC.

The chain has TRBV21-1 and TRBJ2-7; the table's D gene call, TRBD1, was not cross checked with the DNA. TRBV21-1 is assigned pseudogene status. The CDR3 extends over 17 amino acids. The CDR3 DNA sequence: TGTGCCAGCAGCTTAAGGTGGACAGGGCGCTACCCCTACGAGCAGTACTTC. Residues: CASSLRWTGRYPYEQYF.

The chain has TRBV12-5 and TRBJ2-3; 8 nucleotides agree with TRBD2. The CDR3 loop spans 17 amino acids. Germline CDR1 reads LGHNT; CDR2 reads FRNRAP. V lost 7 bases to trimming and J lost 5 bases; unmatched junction nucleotides: 17. The CDR3 bases are TGTGCTAGTGCCGGGGTAGGGGTAGCGGGGTCCGGAGATACGCAGTATTTT. Amino acid sequence: CASAGVGVAGSGDTQYF.

This rearrangement joins TRBV7-3 to TRBJ2-1; TRBD1 is a possible D gene (5 bases). From germline, CDR1 is SGHTA and CDR2 FQGTGA. V was clipped by 2 bases and J by 13 bases, with 24 bases between them. CDR3 length equals 16 residues. The CDR3 sequence: CASSLDRPTVGAVQFF. The CDR3 DNA sequence: TGTGCCAGCAGCTTAGATCGGCCGACGGTTGGGGCAGTCCAGTTCTTC.

The CDR3 DNA reads as TGTGCCAGCAGTCGCCGGGACAGGGGGGCTTATGGCTACACCTTC. As protein: CASSRRDRGAYGYTF. The J gene is TRBJ1-2, the V gene TRBV6-5, with 11 bases matching TRBD1. This CDR3 contains 15 residues. V lost 5 bases, J lost 5 bases, and 7 bases stayed unmatched. The V gene's germline CDR1 is MNHEY and CDR2 SVGAGI.

V and J are TRBV2 and TRBJ1-2, with D unresolved. Germline values: CDR1 SNHLY, CDR2 FYNNEI. Between the trimmed V and J ends, which lost 6 bases and 4 bases, there was a span of 9 bases. The CDR3 has 12 amino acids. CDR3 loop: CASSQTSYGYTF. In DNA form, the CDR3 reads TGTGCCAGCAGCCAGACCTCCTATGGCTACACCTTC.

The rearrangement joins TRBV10-3 to TRBJ1-3, with unresolved D. Per the germline V gene, CDR1 is ENHRY and CDR2 is SYGVKD. The CDR3 has 16 amino acids. The V end lost 4 bases, the J end lost 0 bases, and 13 bases lay between the germline ends. CDR3 amino acids: CAISGGTRTSGNTIYF. The DNA for the CDR3 is TGTGCCATCAGTGGAGGTACCAGGACCTCTGGAAACACCATATATTTT.

This clone was picked up one time. The chain links TRBV2 to TRBJ1-5, with TRBD1 as a possible D gene (6 bases). CDR3 size: 13 residues. Germline V lookup: CDR1 SNHLY, CDR2 FYNNEI. Trimming pared 9 bases from V and 6 bases from J, leaving 15 bases between. CDR3 nucleotide sequence: TGTGCCAGTGGGGGAGGGGGGGGTCAGCCCCAGCATTTT. Amino acids: CASGGGGGQPQHF.

This clone came up many times. V is TRBV5-6 and J is TRBJ1-6, with 7 bases matching TRBD1. Germline values: CDR1 SGHDT, CDR2 YYEEEE. J gave up 4 bases and V 6 bases, and 7 bases lay outside the gene matches. CDR3 length: 15 amino acids. The CDR3 nucleotides read TGTGCCAGCACTGGCGGGACAGCTTATAATTCACCCCTCCACTTT. Translation: CASTGGTAYNSPLHF.

CDR3 in DNA: TGTGCCAGCAGCTTGGGACCGACGTCCTATGGCTACACCTTC. Translation: CASSLGPTSYGYTF. This chain joins TRBV5-5 and TRBJ1-2; D call uncertain. The V end lost 0 bases, the J end lost 4 bases, and 10 bases lay between the germline ends. Germline CDR1 and CDR2: SGHKS and YYEKEE (reference sequence). This CDR3 has 14 residues.

For the CDR3, the DNA is TGTGCCAGCAGCTTGGTCGGGGTTGATGGCTACACCTTC. This encodes CASSLVGVDGYTF. The V call is TRBV7-6, the J call TRBJ1-2; D call uncertain. Germline values: CDR1 SGHVS, CDR2 FNYEAQ. The CDR3 has 13 amino acids. V dropped 3 bases and J dropped 6 bases, with 11 bases sitting between them.

This clone was seen a few times. The chain carries TRBV29-1 and TRBJ1-1; D unresolved. CDR1 is SQVTM, CDR2 ANQGSEA, per germline. The CDR3 runs to 10 residues. V lost 6 bases to trimming and J lost 3 bases, with 5 bases between them. The CDR3: CSVHYTEAFF. The CDR3 DNA is TGCAGCGTCCACTACACTGAAGCTTTCTTT.

The rearrangement uses TRBV29-1 and TRBJ2-4; D is unclear. The CDR3 consists of 11 residues. Germline CDR1 reads SQVTM; CDR2 reads ANQGSEA. The V end lost 6 bases, the J end lost 8 bases, and 11 bases lay between the germline ends. CDR3 in amino acids: CSVASRDIQYF. In DNA form, the CDR3 reads TGCAGCGTAGCCAGCCGGGACATTCAGTACTTC.